Following are 8 T cell receptor beta chains from one sample sequenced in a study of metastatic and nonmetastatic thyroid tumors. TCRdb reprocessed the PCR reads via MiXCR. The data contain roughly 40,000 clones, roughly 15% of them singletons. Patients underwent thyroid surgery, and none had received any treatment before it. Sample: blood. The receptors were gathered from a female donor with papillary thyroid cancer or a benign thyroid nodule (not recorded which). Some clones in this sample may be carry-over from other donors' samples.

V and J are TRBV9 and TRBJ1-1; possible D gene TRBD1, 6 bases. The CDR3 is 13 amino acids. Trimming stripped 3 bases from V and 1 base from J, with 7 bases between. CDR1 is SGDLS, CDR2 YYNGEE, per germline. This CDR3 is CASSAGQNTEAFF. CDR3 nucleotide sequence: TGTGCCAGCAGCGCGGGACAGAACACTGAAGCTTTCTTT.

Many counts were recorded for this clone. J is TRBJ1-1 and V is TRBV2, with no clear D. Trimming shortened V by 3 bases and J by 2 bases, and 10 bases separated the two germline ends. The CDR3 has 14 residues. Germline V CDR1 and CDR2: SNHLY, FYNNEI. DNA of the CDR3: TGTGCCAGCAGTGAGCACAGCATAAACACTGAAGCTTTCTTT. Translation gives CASSEHSINTEAFF.

In its sample, this clone was seen many times. V is TRBV24-1 and J is TRBJ1-2; the match to TRBD1 covers 7 bases. Germline V gives CDR1 KGHDR, CDR2 SFDVKD. The CDR3 runs to 12 residues. Trimming cost V 3 bases and J 6 bases; bases outside gene matches: 0. Here the CDR3 DNA reads TGTGCCACCAGTGATGGGACAGATGGCTACACCTTC. Protein product: CATSDGTDGYTF.

This clone is medium-sized within its sample. The rearrangement joins TRBV12-3 or TRBV12-4 to TRBJ2-2, with 7 bases identical to TRBD1. The CDR3 loop spans 14 amino acids. V shed 6 bases and J 1 base; nucleotides not matched to a gene: 2. The CDR3 loop reads CASSRDRNTGELFF. CDR3 coding DNA: TGTGCCAGCAGCCGGGACAGGAACACCGGGGAGCTGTTTTTT.

The chain employs TRBV19 and TRBJ2-1; possible D gene TRBD1, 7 bases. Trimming removed 5 bases from V and 9 bases from J, with 23 bases in between. The CDR3 spans 16 residues. CDR1 and CDR2 (germline): LNHDA, SQIVND (reference sequence). CDR3 residues: CASSSGGTGDTIEQFF. DNA of the CDR3: TGTGCCAGTAGTTCAGGGGGGACTGGAGATACAATTGAGCAGTTCTTC.

There are many counts of this clone. DNA of the CDR3: TGCAGTGCTAGCCTCGAGGGACTAGCGGGCGAGCAGTACTTC. This codes for CSASLEGLAGEQYF. The chain couples TRBV20-1 to TRBJ2-7; TRBD2 matches at 12 bases. This CDR3 contains 14 residues. Germline trimming cut 3 bases from V and 6 bases from J; bases unmatched to any gene: 6. CDR1 and CDR2 from the germline V gene are DFQATT and SNEGSKA (reference sequence).

This clone was detected only a few times. This rearrangement joins TRBV6-5 to TRBJ2-7; 7 bases align to TRBD1. The length of the CDR3 is 16 residues. Germline assignment: CDR1 MNHEY and CDR2 SVGAGI. The V segment lost 2 bases and the J segment 4 bases; nucleotides outside the gene matches: 11. CDR3 sequence reads: CASSYERGLRPYEQYF. CDR3 DNA sequence: TGTGCCAGCAGTTACGAAAGGGGGCTCCGACCTTACGAGCAGTACTTC.

Of note for this clone: This may come from a read error, since a much larger clone is one base off. The gene calls are TRBV18 and TRBJ2-7; D gene unclear. CDR1 is KGHSH and CDR2 is LQKENI in the germline V gene. The CDR3 extends over 13 amino acids. CDR3: CASSPPLPKEQCF. In nucleotides, the CDR3 is TGTGCCAGCTCACCACCCCTCCCTAAGGAGCAGTGCTTC. Filled out from reference TRBV18 and TRBJ2-7, the complete variable domain reads NAGVMQNPRHLVRRRGQEARLRCSPMKGHSHVYWYRQLPEEGLKFMVYLQKENIIDESGMPKERFSAEFPKEGPSILRIQQVVRGDSAAYFCASSPPLPKEQCFGPGTRLTVT.